This TCR beta chain emerged from a study of human T cells and chemical hapten exposure. One entry per CDR3 protein results from TCRdb running MiXCR on the RACE reads. This table holds around 120,000 distinct CDR3 sequences, approximately 14% found once. In its sample, this clonotype was seen a few times. The CDR3 contains 11 residues. V lost 8 bases, J lost 6 bases, and 8 bases lay in between. Germline lookup yields CDR1 DFQATT and CDR2 SNEGSKA (reference sequence). Time point reported: patch test 1, 2 weeks after DPC sensitization. Treatment reported: therapeutic diphenylcyclopropenone sensitization with weekly scalp DPC.

This chain uses TRBV20-1 with TRBJ1-6; D is unresolved. Sequenced here: whole blood, sampled in connection with sensitization to the hapten diphenylcyclopropenone (DPC). The clonotype comes from a young man with alopecia areata. Some clones in this sample may be carry-over from other donors' samples. The CDR3 bases are TGCAGTACCCGGGGTAATTCACCCCTCCACTTT. Protein: CSTRGNSPLHF.